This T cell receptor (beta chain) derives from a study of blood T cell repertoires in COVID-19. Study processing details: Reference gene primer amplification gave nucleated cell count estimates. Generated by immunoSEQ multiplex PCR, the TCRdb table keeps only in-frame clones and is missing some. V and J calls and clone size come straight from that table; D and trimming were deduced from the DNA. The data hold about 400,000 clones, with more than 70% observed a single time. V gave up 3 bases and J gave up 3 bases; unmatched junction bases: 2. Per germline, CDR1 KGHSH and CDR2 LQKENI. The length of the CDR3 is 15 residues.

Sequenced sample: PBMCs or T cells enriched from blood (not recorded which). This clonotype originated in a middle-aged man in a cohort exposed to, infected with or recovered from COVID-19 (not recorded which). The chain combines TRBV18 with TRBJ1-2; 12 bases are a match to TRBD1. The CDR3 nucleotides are TGTGCCAGCTCACCGGGGACAGGGGGCTACTATGGCTACACCTTC. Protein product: CASSPGTGGYYGYTF. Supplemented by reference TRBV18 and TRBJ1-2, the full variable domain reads NAGVMQNPRHLVRRRGQEARLRCSPMKGHSHVYWYRQLPEEGLKFMVYLQKENIIDESGMPKERFSAEFPKEGPSILRIQQVVRGDSAAYFCASSPGTGGYYGYTFGSGTRLTVV.